Presented here are 14 T cell receptor beta chains from one specimen sequenced in a study of low-dose radiotherapy and immunotherapy resistance in tumors. The time point: after trial treatment. Documented treatment: LDRT plus nivolumab, ipilimumab, low-dose cyclophosphamide and aspirin (RACIN trial). Gene-specific TRAV and TRBV primers were used for first-strand cDNA, covering alpha and beta chains. Amplification, which lasted around 18 PCR cycles, used a constant-region primer and V-primer adapter to amplify TCRs. TCRdb recomputed calls from the reads with MiXCR, one row per CDR3 protein. The repertoire consists of 100,000 or so distinct CDR3 sequences, with around 20% occurring once and the leading ten covering 4.1%. The input for sequencing was PBMCs, taken after low-dose radiotherapy plus immunotherapy. These receptors were collected from a male donor with prostate cancer.

Many counts were recorded for this clonotype. The genes are TRBV27 and TRBJ2-3; 7 bases match TRBD1. This CDR3 contains 16 residues. The trim removed 2 bases at V and 2 bases at J, leaving 7 bases unmatched. The germline gives CDR1 MNHEY, CDR2 SMNVEV (reference sequence). CDR3 DNA: TGTGCCAGCAGTTTAGGCACGGACAGGTACACAGATACGCAGTATTTT. Translation: CASSLGTDRYTDTQYF.

Ten or more counts support this clonotype. This rearrangement joins TRBV29-1 to TRBJ2-7; 7 bases agree with TRBD1. V trimming: 2 bases; J trimming: 4 bases; junction bases outside the gene matches: 8. CDR3 length: 14 residues. From germline, CDR1 is SQVTM and CDR2 ANQGSEA. The CDR3 is CSVETGTETYEQYF. CDR3 DNA: TGCAGCGTTGAAACCGGGACAGAAACTTACGAGCAGTACTTC.

In its sample, this clonotype was seen many times. The chain has TRBV2 and TRBJ2-2; 8 positions agree with TRBD2. The CDR3 has 14 amino acids. The V gene's germline CDR1 is SNHLY and CDR2 FYNNEI. Trimming removed 8 bases from V and 0 bases from J; junction bases left unmatched: 2. This chain's CDR3 is CASRGGPNTGELFF. Written as DNA, the CDR3 is TGTGCCAGCCGGGGGGGCCCGAACACCGGGGAGCTGTTTTTT.

Details on this clonotype: Given a far larger clone just one base away, this is likely a sequencing read error. V and J are TRBV11-2 and TRBJ2-1, with D perhaps TRBD2 (5 bases). Germline assignment: CDR1 SGHAT and CDR2 FQNNGV. This CDR3 spans 14 amino acids. CDR3 protein: CASSFVDKPYERYF. The CDR3 DNA is TGTGCCAGCAGCTTTGTCGACAAGCCCTACGAGCGGTACTTC.

The sample holds many counts of this clonotype. The V gene is TRBV7-6, the J gene TRBJ2-3; a weak D match, TRBD1 (5 bases). The V gene's germline CDR1 is SGHVS and CDR2 FNYEAQ. The V end lost 4 bases, the J end lost 1 base, and 12 bases lay between the germline ends. CDR3 length: 15 amino acids. The chain's CDR3 is CASSSRVPGTDTQYF. For the CDR3, the DNA is TGTGCCAGCAGCTCCAGGGTACCTGGCACAGATACGCAGTATTTT.

Ten or more counts support this clonotype. The chain employs TRBV7-9 and TRBJ2-5, with a tentative D call TRBD2 (6 bases). The CDR3 contains 14 residues. The V gene lost 3 bases and the J gene lost 4 bases, with 12 bases spanning the gap. From germline, CDR1 is SEHNR and CDR2 FQNEAQ (reference sequence). CDR3 amino acids: CASSFSGGAETQYF. In DNA form, the CDR3 reads TGTGCCAGCAGCTTTAGCGGTGGGGCAGAGACCCAGTACTTC.

This clonotype was counted many times. J is TRBJ2-1 and V is TRBV18, with D possibly being TRBD1 or TRBD2 (7 bases each). Deletions cut 4 bases from V and 10 bases from J, with 14 bases between. Per the germline V gene, CDR1 is KGHSH and CDR2 is LQKENI. This CDR3 is built from 13 residues. CDR3 protein: CASSLDREGEQFF. CDR3 DNA sequence: TGTGCCAGCTCACTCGACAGGGAGGGGGAGCAGTTCTTC.

This clonotype showed up many times. V is TRBV7-2 and J is TRBJ2-2; D gene uncertain. CDR1 is SGHTA and CDR2 is FQGNSA in the germline V gene. The CDR3 consists of 12 residues. Trimming stripped 1 base from V and 9 bases from J, with 6 bases between. The CDR3 is CASSLGPRELFF. CDR3 sequence (DNA): TGTGCCAGCAGCTTAGGCCCTCGGGAGCTGTTTTTT.

This clonotype has a count of ten or more. The chain recombines TRBV2 with TRBJ2-3; 9 bases agree with TRBD2. The length of the CDR3 is 14 residues. V gave up 6 bases and J gave up 9 bases; unmatched junction bases: 10. The germline gives CDR1 SNHLY, CDR2 FYNNEI. DNA of the CDR3: TGTGCCAGCAGATTTCCTAGCGGGGCGGGGACGCAGTATTTT. It codes for CASRFPSGAGTQYF.

This clonotype was counted at least ten times. J is TRBJ2-5 and V is TRBV6-8; either TRBD1 or TRBD2 may fit D (5 bases each). CDR3 length: 12 residues. The germline gives CDR1 MNHGY, CDR2 SAAAGT. V lost 5 bases and J 9 bases, leaving 13 bases between the germline ends. The CDR3 DNA is TGTGCCAGCAGTACCAGTACGGGACCCCAGTACTTC. Translated: CASSTSTGPQYF.

This clonotype was recorded at least ten times. J is TRBJ2-7 and V is TRBV12-3 or TRBV12-4, with 9 bases identical to TRBD1. This CDR3 is built from 14 residues. J was trimmed by 5 bases and V by 5 bases; bases with no gene match: 7. The CDR3 here is CASSPVQGANEQYF. The CDR3 DNA reads TGTGCCAGCAGTCCAGTACAGGGGGCAAACGAGCAGTACTTC.

This clonotype has at least ten counts. As DNA, the CDR3 is TGTGCCAGCAGCTTTCTCGGAACAGGAAACTACGAGCAGTACTTC. Translated, it gives CASSFLGTGNYEQYF. The chain joins TRBV12-3 or TRBV12-4 to TRBJ2-7, with D perhaps TRBD1 (5 bases). V was trimmed by 6 bases and J by 3 bases, leaving 18 bases between them. The CDR3 runs 15 residues.

V is TRBV9 and J is TRBJ2-5, with D unresolved. V shed 4 bases and J shed 11 bases, with 18 bases lying between them. Germline CDR1 is SGDLS and CDR2 is YYNGEE. The length of the CDR3 is 13 residues. In DNA form, the CDR3 reads TGTGCCAGCAGCAGTAGTGGCGGCAATGAGCAGTACTTC. This translates into CASSSSGGNEQYF.

This clonotype was detected ten times or more. The V call is TRBV12-3 or TRBV12-4, the J call TRBJ2-1, with 9 bases that match TRBD1. V was pared by 10 bases and J by 8 bases, with 12 bases of the junction left unmatched. The CDR3 sequence is 14 residues long. The CDR3 loop reads CATSGTGPIHEQFF. CDR3 DNA sequence: TGTGCCACCTCCGGGACAGGGCCCATCCATGAGCAGTTCTTC.